This T cell receptor (beta chain) was recovered during a study of T cells in Graves' hyperthyroidism and ophthalmopathy. PBMCs came from around 10 ml fresh peripheral blood. The J segment lost 0 bases and the V segment lost 0 bases, leaving 8 bases of the junction unmatched. This CDR3 contains 19 residues. The germline gives CDR1 MNHEY, CDR2 SVGEGT. This clonotype was seen repeatedly, ten times or more. Regions amplified from RNA transcripts were the TCR beta CDR3 regions. TCR CDR3 underwent first-round RT-PCR with the HTBI primer set. TCRdb redid the calling of the multiplex PCR reads with MiXCR, one entry per CDR3 protein. The table includes under 350,000 distinct CDR3 sequences, about 20% detected once.

The sequence was collected from a woman aged 50 to 65 with Graves' hyperthyroidism. Material: blood. This chain uses TRBV6-2 or TRBV6-3 with TRBJ2-5; 12 nucleotides line up with TRBD2. CDR3 bases: TGTGCCAGCAGTTACTCGGTGACTAGCGGGGGAGGATACCAAGAGACCCAGTACTTC. It encodes CASSYSVTSGGGYQETQYF.